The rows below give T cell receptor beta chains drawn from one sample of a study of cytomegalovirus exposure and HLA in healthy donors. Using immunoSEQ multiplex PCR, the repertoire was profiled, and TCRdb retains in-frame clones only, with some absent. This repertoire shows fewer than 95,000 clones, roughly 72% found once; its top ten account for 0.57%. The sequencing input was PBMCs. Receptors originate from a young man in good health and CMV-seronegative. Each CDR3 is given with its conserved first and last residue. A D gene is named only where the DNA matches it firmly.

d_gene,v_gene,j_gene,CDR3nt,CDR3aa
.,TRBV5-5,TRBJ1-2,TGTGCCAGCAGCTGGGGACTTTACTATGGCTACACCTTC,CASSWGLYYGYTF
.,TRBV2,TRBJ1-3,TGTGCCAGCAGTCCCGGAGGACCAAACTCTGGAAACACCATATATTTT,CASSPGGPNSGNTIYF
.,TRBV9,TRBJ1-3,TGTGCCAGCAGCGAGCGGAATTCCGGAAACACCATATATTTT,CASSERNSGNTIYF
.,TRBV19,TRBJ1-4,TGTGCCAGTAGTCCCAATAATGAAAAACTGTTTTTT,CASSPNNEKLFF
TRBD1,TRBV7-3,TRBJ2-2,TGTGCCAGCAGCACACCGGGACAGATGAACACCGGGGAGCTGTTTTTT,CASSTPGQMNTGELFF
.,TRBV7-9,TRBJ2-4,TGTGCCAGCAGCCCCAGGGGTGACATTCAGTACTTC,CASSPRGDIQYF
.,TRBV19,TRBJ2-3,TGTGCCAGTAGTAAAACAGGGTATAGCACAGATACGCAGTATTTT,CASSKTGYSTDTQYF
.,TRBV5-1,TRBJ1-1,TGCGCCACGTCGGGGTCCGGGGATACTGAAGCTTTCTTT,CATSGSGDTEAFF
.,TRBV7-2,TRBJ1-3,TGTGCCAGCAGCTTAGGGTTGGCAGGGGGAAACACCATATATTTT,CASSLGLAGGNTIYF
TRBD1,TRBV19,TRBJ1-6,TGTGCCAGTAGTATGAAGGGACAGGGCTCACCCCTCCACTTT,CASSMKGQGSPLHF
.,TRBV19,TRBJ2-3,TGTGCCAGTAGTATAGATCCCGGCGGATACACAGATACGCAGTATTTT,CASSIDPGGYTDTQYF
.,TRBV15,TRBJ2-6,TGTGCCACCAGCAGAGTAGCCGGGGCCAACGTCCTGACTTTC,CATSRVAGANVLTF
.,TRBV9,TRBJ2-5,TGTGCCAGCAGCGCACAGGGAAACCAAGAGACCCAGTACTTC,CASSAQGNQETQYF